This T cell receptor beta chain comes out of a study of identical twins. This clonotype was seen only a few times. TCRdb re-called the 5' RACE reads through MiXCR, storing one row per CDR3 protein. The profile shows approximately 600,000 distinct CDR3 sequences, roughly 9.5% of them singletons. Germline values: CDR1 SGHRS, CDR2 YFSETQ. This CDR3 is 15 amino acids long. Trimming removed 4 bases at V and 4 bases at J, with 15 bases between. The same sample was also studied in work on yellow fever vaccine responses in identical twins.

The genes are TRBV5-1 and TRBJ2-1; D is tentatively TRBD1 or TRBD2 (6 bases each). What was sequenced was PBMCs. The clonotype was recovered from a woman younger than 30 in good health. As DNA, the CDR3 is TGCGCCAGCAGCGCGGGACAAATCAATTACAATGAGCAGTTCTTC. Translation gives CASSAGQINYNEQFF.